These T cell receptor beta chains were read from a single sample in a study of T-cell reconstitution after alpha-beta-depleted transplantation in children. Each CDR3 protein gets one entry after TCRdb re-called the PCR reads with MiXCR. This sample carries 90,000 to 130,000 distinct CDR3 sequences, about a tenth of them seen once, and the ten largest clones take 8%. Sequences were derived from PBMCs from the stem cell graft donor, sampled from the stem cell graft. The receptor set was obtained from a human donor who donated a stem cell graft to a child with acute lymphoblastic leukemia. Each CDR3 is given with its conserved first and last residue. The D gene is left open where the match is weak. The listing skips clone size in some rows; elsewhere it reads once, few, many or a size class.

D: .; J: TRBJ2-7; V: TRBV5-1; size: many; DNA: TGCGCCAGCAGCATGACCCAACCGAGCTCCTACGAGCAGTACTTC; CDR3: CASSMTQPSSYEQYF
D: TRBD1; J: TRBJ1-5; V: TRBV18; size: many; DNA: TGTGCCAGCTCACGTACGGGACAGGGAATTGGTAGCAATCAGCCCCAGCATTTT; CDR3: CASSRTGQGIGSNQPQHF
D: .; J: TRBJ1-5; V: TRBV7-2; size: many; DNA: TGTGCCAGCAGGGACCTCCCGAATCAGCCCCAGCATTTT; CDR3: CASRDLPNQPQHF
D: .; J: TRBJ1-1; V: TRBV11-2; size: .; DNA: TGTGCCAGCAGCTCCTTACAGACGACTGAAGCTTTCTTT; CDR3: CASSSLQTTEAFF
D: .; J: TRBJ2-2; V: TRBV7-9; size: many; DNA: TGTGCCAGCACCCAAACTGGAGGGACCAACACCGGGGAGCTGTTTTTT; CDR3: CASTQTGGTNTGELFF
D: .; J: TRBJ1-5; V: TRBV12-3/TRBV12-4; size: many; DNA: TGTGCCAGCAGTCAGAGGGCCTATAGCAATCAGCCCCAGCATTTT; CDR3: CASSQRAYSNQPQHF
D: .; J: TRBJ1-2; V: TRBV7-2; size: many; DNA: TGTGCCAGCAGCCGAACCGACTCGGGCTATGGCTACACCTTC; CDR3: CASSRTDSGYGYTF
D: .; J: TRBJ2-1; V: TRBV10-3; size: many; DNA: TGTGCCATCAGTGAGGCAGGGGCCGATGAGCAGTTCTTC; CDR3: CAISEAGADEQFF
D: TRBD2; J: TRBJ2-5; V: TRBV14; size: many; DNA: TGTGCCAGCAGCCAGTGGGCGGCGGGAGTACAGACCCAGTACTTC; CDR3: CASSQWAAGVQTQYF
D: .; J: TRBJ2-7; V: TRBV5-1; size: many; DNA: TGCGCCAGCAGCTTGGAGGGGGCCTACGAGCAGTACTTC; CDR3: CASSLEGAYEQYF
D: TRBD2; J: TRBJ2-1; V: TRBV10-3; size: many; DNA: TGTGCCACTCTCCAGGGGAACCGGGAGGGCCGTCTGTTGTATGAGCAGTTCTTC; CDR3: CATLQGNREGRLLYEQFF
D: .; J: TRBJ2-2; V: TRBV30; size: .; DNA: TGTGCCTGGGAGGGGCTAGGGAACACCGGGGAGCTGTTTTTT; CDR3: CAWEGLGNTGELFF
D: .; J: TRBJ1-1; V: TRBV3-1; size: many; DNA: TGTGCCAGCAACCGGGGGGCGCGGACTGAAGCTTTCTTT; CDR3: CASNRGARTEAFF
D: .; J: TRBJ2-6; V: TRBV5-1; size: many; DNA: TGCGCCAGCAGCTTGTCTCAGGGTCCCGGCTCTGGGGCCAACGTCCTGACTTTC; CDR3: CASSLSQGPGSGANVLTF